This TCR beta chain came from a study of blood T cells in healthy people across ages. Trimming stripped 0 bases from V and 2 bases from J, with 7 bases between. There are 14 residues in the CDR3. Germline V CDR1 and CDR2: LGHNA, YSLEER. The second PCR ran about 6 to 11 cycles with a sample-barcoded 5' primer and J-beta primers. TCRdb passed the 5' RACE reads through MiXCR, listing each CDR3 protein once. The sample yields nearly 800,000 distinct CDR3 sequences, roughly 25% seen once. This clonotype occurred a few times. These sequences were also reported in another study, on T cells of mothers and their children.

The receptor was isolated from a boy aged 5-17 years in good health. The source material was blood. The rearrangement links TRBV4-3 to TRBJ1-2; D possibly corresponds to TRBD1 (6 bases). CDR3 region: CASSQDQGNYGYTF. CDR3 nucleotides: TGCGCCAGCAGCCAAGATCAGGGGAACTATGGCTACACCTTC.